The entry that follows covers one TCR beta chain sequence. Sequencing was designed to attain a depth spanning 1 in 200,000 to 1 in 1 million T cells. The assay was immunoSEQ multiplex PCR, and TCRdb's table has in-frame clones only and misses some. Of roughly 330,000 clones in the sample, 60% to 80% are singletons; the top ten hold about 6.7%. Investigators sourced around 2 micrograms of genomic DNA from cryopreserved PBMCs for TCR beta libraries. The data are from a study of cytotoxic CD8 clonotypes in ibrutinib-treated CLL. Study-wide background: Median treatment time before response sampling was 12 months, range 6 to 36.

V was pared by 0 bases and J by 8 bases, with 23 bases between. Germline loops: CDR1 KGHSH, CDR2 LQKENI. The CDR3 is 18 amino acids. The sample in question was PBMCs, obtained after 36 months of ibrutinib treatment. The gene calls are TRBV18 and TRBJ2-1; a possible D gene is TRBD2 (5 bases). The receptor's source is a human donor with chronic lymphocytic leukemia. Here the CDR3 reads CASSPPKAAGGVRDEQFF. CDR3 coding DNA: TGTGCCAGCTCACCACCGAAAGCCGCGGGTGGGGTACGCGATGAGCAGTTCTTC. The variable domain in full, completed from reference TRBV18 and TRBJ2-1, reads NAGVMQNPRHLVRRRGQEARLRCSPMKGHSHVYWYRQLPEEGLKFMVYLQKENIIDESGMPKERFSAEFPKEGPSILRIQQVVRGDSAAYFCASSPPKAAGGVRDEQFFGPGTRLTVL.